This TCR beta chain emerged from a study of blood T cell repertoires in COVID-19. Whole-study context: Both acute and convalescent COVID-19 samples were obtained from the United States, Italy and Spain.

Germline lookup yields CDR1 SGHKS and CDR2 YYEKEE (reference sequence). V was cut by 4 bases and J by 1 base, with 14 bases left in between. The CDR3 has 15 amino acids. Original processing notes: Researchers report that nucleated cell counts were estimated from reference gene primer amplification. The data were produced by immunoSEQ multiplex PCR, yet TCRdb's version contains in-frame clones alone and is incomplete. For V, J and clone size, that table is used; D and trimming come from the DNA. This table holds about 140,000 clones, about 86% found once. The chain links TRBV5-5 to TRBJ1-1; possibly TRBD1 for D (5 bases). Sequenced material: peripheral blood. The clonotype comes from an older woman with acute or convalescent COVID-19. CDR3 DNA: TGTGCCAGCAGCGCACACCCAGACAGGAACACTGAAGCTTTCTTT. Translated, it gives CASSAHPDRNTEAFF. Together with reference TRBV5-5 and TRBJ1-1, the CDR3 gives the full variable domain: DAGVTQSPTHLIKTRGQQVTLRCSPISGHKSVSWYQQVLGQGPQFIFQYYEKEERGRGNFPDRFSARQFPNYSSELNVNALLLGDSALYLCASSAHPDRNTEAFFGQGTRLTVV.